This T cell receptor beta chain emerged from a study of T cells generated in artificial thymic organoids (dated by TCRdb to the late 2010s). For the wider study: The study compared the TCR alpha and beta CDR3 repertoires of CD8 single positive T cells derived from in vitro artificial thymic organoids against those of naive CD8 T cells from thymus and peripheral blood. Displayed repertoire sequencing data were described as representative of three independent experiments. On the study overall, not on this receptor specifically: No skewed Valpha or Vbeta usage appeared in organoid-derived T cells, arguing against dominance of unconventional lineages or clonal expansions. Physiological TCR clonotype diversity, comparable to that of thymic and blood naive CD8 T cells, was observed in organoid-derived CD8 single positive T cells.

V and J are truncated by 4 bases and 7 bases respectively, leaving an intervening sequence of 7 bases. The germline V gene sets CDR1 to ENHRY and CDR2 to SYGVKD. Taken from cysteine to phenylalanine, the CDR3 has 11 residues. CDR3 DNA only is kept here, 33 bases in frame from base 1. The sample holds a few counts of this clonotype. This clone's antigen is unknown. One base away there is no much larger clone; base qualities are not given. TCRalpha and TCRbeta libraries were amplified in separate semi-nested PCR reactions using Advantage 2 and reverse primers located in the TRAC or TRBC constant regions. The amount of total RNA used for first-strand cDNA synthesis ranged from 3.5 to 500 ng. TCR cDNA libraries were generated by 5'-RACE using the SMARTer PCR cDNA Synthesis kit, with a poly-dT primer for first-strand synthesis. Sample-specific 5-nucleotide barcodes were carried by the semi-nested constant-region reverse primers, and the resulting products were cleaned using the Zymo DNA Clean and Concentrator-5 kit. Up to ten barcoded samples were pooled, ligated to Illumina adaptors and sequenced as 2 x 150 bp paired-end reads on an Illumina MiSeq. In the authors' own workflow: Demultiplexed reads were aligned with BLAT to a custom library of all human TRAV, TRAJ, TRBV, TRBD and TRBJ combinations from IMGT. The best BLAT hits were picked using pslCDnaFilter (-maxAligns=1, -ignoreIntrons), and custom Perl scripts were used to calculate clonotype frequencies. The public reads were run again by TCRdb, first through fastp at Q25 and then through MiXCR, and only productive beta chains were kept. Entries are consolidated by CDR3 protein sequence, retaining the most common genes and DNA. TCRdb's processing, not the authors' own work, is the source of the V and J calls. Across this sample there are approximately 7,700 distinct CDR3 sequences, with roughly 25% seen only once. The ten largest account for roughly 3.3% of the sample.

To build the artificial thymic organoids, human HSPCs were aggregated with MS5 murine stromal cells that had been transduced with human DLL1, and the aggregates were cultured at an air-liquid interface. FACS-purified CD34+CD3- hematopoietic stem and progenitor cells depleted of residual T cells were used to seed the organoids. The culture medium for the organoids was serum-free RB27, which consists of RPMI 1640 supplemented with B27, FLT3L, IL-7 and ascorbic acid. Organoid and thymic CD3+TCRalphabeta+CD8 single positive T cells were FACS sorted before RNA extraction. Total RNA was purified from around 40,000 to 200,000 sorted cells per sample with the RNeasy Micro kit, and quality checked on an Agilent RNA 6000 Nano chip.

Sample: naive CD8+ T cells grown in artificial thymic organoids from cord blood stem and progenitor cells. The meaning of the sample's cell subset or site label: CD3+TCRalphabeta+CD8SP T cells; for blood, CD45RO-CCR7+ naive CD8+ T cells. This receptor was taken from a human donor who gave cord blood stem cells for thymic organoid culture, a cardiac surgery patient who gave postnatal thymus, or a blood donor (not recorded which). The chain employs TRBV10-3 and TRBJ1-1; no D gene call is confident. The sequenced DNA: TGTGCCATCAGTGTAGGTGTTGAAGCTTTCTTT. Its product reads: CAISVGVEAFF.